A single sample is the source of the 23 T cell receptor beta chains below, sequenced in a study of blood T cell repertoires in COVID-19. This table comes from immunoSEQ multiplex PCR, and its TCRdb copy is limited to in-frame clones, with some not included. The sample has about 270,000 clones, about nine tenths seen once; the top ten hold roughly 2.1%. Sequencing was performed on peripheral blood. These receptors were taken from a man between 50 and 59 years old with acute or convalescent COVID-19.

This CDR3 is CASSLEFLAGDNEQFF. The DNA of the CDR3 is TGTGCCAGCAGCTTAGAATTCCTAGCGGGGGACAATGAGCAGTTCTTC. This chain joins TRBV7-9 and TRBJ2-1; 10 bases map to TRBD2. With 1 base clipped from V and 5 bases from J, the junction kept 5 bases outside the gene matches. CDR1 is SEHNR and CDR2 is FQNEAQ in the germline V gene (reference sequence). The CDR3 spans 16 residues.

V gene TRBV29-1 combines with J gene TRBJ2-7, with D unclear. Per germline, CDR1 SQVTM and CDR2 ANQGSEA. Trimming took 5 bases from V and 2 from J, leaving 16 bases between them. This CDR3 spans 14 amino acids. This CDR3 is CSVQPPGRTYEQYF. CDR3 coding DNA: TGCAGCGTTCAACCCCCAGGCCGCACCTACGAGCAGTACTTC.

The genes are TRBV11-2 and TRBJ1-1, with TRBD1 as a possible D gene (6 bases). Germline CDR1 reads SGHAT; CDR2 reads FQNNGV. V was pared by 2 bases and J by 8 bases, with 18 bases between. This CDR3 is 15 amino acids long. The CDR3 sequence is CASSLKGGAGTEAFF. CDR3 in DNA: TGTGCCAGCAGCTTAAAAGGAGGAGCAGGGACAGAAGCTTTCTTT.

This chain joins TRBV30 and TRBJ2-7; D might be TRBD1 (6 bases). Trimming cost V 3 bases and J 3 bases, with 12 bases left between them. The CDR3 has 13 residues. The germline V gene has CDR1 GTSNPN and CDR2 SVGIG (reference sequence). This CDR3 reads CAWRRQAVYEQYF. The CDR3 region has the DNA TGTGCCTGGAGGAGACAGGCAGTCTACGAGCAGTACTTC.

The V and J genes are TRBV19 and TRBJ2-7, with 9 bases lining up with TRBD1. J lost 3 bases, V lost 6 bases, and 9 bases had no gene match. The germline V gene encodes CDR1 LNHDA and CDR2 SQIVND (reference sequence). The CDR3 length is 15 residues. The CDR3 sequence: CASSPGGDRDYEQYF. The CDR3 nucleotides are TGTGCCAGTAGCCCAGGGGGGGACAGGGACTACGAGCAGTACTTC.

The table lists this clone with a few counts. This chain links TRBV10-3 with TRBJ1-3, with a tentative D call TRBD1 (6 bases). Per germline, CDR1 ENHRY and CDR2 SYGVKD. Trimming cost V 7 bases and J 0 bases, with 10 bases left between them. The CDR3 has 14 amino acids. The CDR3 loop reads CAITVQGSGNTIYF. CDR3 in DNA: TGTGCCATCACGGTACAGGGCTCTGGAAACACCATATATTTT.

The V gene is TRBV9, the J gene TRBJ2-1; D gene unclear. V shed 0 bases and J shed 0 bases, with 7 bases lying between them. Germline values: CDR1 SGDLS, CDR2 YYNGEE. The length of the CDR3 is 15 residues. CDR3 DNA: TGTGCCAGCAGCGTAGCAGAAAGCTCCTACAATGAGCAGTTCTTC. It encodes CASSVAESSYNEQFF.

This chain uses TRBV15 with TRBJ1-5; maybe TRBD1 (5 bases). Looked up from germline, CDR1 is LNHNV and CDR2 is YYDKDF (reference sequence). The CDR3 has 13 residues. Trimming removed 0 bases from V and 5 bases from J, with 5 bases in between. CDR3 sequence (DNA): TGTGCCACCAGCAGAGACAGGGATCAGCCCCAGCATTTT. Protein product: CATSRDRDQPQHF.

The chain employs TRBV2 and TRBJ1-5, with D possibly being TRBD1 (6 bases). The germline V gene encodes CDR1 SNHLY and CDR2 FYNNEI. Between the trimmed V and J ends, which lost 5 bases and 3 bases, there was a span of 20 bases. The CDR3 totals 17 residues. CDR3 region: CASSPNIVRDTNQPQHF. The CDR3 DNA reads TGTGCCAGCAGTCCCAATATCGTCCGGGACACCAATCAGCCCCAGCATTTT.

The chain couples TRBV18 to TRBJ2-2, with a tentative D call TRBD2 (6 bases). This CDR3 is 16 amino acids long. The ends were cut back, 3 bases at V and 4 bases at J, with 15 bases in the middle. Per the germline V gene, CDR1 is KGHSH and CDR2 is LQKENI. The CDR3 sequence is CASSPPGLRSTGELFF. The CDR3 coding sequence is TGTGCCAGCTCACCTCCGGGACTGCGTAGCACCGGGGAGCTGTTTTTT. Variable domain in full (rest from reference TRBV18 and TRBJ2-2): NAGVMQNPRHLVRRRGQEARLRCSPMKGHSHVYWYRQLPEEGLKFMVYLQKENIIDESGMPKERFSAEFPKEGPSILRIQQVVRGDSAAYFCASSPPGLRSTGELFFGEGSRLTVL.

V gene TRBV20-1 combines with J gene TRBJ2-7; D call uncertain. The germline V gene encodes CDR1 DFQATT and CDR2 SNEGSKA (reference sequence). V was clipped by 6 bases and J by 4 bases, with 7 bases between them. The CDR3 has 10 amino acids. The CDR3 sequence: CSALRYEQYF. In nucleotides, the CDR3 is TGCAGTGCCCTCAGGTACGAGCAGTACTTC.

The DNA of the CDR3 is TGTGCCAGCAGCTTAACATCCAGAAGCTCCTACGAGCAGTACTTC. Translation gives CASSLTSRSSYEQYF. J is TRBJ2-7 and V is TRBV7-8, with no clear D. The germline V gene encodes CDR1 SGHVS and CDR2 FQNEAQ. Trimming pared 2 bases from V and 0 bases from J, leaving 11 bases between. The CDR3 contains 15 residues. Using reference TRBV7-8 and TRBJ2-7 for the parts outside the CDR3, the full variable domain is GAGVSQSPRYKVAKRGQDVALRCDPISGHVSLFWYQQALGQGPEFLTYFQNEAQLDKSGLPSDRFFAERPEGSVSTLKIQRTQQEDSAVYLCASSLTSRSSYEQYFGPGTRLTVT.

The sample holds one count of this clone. The CDR3 coding sequence is TGTGCCAGTACCCCCCGCGGGGGGCTCTACAATGAGCAGTTCTTC. It yields the protein CASTPRGGLYNEQFF. The rearrangement joins TRBV19 to TRBJ2-1; 8 bases match TRBD2. V dropped 7 bases and J dropped 3; count of bases not matched to a gene: 8. Germline assignment: CDR1 LNHDA and CDR2 SQIVND (reference sequence). This CDR3 spans 15 amino acids.

The CDR3 DNA reads as TGTGCCAGCAGCTTGGCAAAGACAGGAAGATACTACGAGCAGTACTTC. Its protein product is CASSLAKTGRYYEQYF. The gene calls are TRBV5-5 and TRBJ2-7; D may be TRBD1 (6 bases). This CDR3 is 16 amino acids long. Germline lookup yields CDR1 SGHKS and CDR2 YYEKEE (reference sequence). V was cut by 0 bases and J by 3 bases, with 16 bases left in between.

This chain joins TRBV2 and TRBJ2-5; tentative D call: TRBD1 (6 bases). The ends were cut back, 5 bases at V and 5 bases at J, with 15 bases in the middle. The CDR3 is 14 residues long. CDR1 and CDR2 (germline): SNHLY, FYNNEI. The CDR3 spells CASSPVTGRETQYF. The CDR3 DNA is TGTGCCAGCAGTCCGGTGACAGGACGGGAGACCCAGTACTTC.

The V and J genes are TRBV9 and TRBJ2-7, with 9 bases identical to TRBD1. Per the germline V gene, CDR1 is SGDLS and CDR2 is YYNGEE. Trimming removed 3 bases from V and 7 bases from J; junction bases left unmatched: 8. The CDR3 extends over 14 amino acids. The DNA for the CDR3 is TGTGCCAGCAGCGCGACAGGGGGGTCGTGGGAGCAGTACTTC. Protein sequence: CASSATGGSWEQYF.

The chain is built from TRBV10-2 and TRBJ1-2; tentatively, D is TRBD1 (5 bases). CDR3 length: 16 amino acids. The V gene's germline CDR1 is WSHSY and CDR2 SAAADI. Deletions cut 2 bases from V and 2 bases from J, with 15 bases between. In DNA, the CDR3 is TGCGCCAGCAGTGAGAGATGGGGGGAGTTGAACTATGGCTACACCTTC. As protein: CASSERWGELNYGYTF.

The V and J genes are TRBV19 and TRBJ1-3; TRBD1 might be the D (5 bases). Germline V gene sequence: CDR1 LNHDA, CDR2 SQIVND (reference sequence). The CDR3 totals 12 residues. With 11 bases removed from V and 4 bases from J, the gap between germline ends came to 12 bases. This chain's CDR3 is CAARGSGNTIYF. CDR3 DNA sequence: TGTGCCGCCCGGGGGTCGGGAAACACCATATATTTT.

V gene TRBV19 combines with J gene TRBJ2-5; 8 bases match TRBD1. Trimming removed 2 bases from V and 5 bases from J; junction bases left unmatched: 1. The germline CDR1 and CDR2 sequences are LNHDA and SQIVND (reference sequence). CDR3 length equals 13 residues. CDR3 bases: TGTGCCAGTAGTATATACAGGGGGGAGACCCAGTACTTC. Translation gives CASSIYRGETQYF.

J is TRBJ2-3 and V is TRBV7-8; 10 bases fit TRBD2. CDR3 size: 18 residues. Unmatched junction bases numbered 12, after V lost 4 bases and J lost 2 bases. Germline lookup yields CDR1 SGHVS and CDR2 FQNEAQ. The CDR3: CASSSRGLAGDTTDTQYF. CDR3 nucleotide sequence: TGTGCCAGCAGCTCTCGCGGCCTAGCGGGGGATACCACAGATACGCAGTATTTT.

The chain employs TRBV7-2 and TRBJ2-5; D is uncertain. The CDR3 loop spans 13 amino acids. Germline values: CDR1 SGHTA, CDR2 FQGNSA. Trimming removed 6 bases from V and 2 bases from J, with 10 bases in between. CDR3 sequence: CASSRATQETQYF. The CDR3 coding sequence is TGTGCCAGCAGTCGAGCAACGCAAGAGACCCAGTACTTC.

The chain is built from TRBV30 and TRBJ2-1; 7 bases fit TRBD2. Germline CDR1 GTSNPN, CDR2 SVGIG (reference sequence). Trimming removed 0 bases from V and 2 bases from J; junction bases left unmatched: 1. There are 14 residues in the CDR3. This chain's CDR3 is CAWSVRGAYNEQFF. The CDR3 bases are TGTGCCTGGAGTGTACGGGGGGCCTACAATGAGCAGTTCTTC.

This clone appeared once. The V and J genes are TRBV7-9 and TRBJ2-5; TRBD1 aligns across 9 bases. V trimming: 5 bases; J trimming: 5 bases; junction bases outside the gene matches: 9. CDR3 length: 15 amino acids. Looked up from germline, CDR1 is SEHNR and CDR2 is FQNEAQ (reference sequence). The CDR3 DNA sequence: TGTGCCAGCAGCCCCGTTGGGACAGGGCGCGAGACCCAGTACTTC. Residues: CASSPVGTGRETQYF.